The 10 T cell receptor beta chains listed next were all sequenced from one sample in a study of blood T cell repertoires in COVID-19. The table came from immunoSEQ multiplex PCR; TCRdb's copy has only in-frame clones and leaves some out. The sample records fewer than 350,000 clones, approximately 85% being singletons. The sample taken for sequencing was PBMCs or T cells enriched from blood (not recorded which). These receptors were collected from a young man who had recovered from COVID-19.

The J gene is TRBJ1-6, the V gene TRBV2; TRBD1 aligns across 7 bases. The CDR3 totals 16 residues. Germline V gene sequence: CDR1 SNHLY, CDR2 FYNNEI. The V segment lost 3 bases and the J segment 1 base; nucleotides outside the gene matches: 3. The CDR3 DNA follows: TGTGCCAGCAGTGATTTGACAGGGTCCTATAATTCACCCCTCCACTTT. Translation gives CASSDLTGSYNSPLHF.

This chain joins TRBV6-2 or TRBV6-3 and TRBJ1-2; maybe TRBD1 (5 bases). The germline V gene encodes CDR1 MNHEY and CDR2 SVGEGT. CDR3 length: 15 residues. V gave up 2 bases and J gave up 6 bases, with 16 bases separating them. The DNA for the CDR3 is TGTGCCAGCAGTTACATGGGGCCCTTCGTTGATGGCTACACCTTC. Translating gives CASSYMGPFVDGYTF.

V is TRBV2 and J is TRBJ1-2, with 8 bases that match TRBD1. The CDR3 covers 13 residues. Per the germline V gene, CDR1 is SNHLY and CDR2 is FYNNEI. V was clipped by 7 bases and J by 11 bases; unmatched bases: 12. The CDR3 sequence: CASILRTGSRYTF. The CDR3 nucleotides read TGTGCCAGCATATTGAGGACAGGGTCAAGGTACACCTTC. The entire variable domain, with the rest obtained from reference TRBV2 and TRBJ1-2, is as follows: EPEVTQTPSHQVTQMGQEVILRCVPISNHLYFYWYRQILGQKVEFLVSFYNNEISEKSEIFDDQFSVERPDGSNFTLKIRSTKLEDSAMYFCASILRTGSRYTFGSGTRLTVV.

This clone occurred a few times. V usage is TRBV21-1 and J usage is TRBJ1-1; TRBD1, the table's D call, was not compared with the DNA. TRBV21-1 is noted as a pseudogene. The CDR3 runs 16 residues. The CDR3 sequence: CASSPLQTGENTEAFF. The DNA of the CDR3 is TGTGCCAGCAGCCCTCTCCAGACAGGCGAGAACACTGAAGCTTTCTTT.

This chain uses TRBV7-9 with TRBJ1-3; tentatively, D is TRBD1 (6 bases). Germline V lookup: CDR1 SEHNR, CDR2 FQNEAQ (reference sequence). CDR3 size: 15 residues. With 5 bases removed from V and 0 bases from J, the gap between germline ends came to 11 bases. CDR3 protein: CASSLGQTSGNTIYF. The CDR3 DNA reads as TGTGCCAGCAGCCTCGGACAGACCTCTGGAAACACCATATATTTT.

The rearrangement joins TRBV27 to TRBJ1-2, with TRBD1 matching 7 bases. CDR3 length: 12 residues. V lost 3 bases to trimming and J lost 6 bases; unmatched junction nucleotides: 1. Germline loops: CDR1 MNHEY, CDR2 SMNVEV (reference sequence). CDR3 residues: CASSLTGHGYTF. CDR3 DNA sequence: TGTGCCAGCAGTTTGACAGGGCATGGCTACACCTTC.

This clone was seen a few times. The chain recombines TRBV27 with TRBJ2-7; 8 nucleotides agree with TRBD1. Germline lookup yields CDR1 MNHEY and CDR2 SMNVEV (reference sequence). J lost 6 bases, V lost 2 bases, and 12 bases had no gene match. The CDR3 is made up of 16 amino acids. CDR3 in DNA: TGTGCCAGCAGTTTACTTCGAACTGACAGGGGCGGCGAGCAGTACTTC. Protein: CASSLLRTDRGGEQYF.

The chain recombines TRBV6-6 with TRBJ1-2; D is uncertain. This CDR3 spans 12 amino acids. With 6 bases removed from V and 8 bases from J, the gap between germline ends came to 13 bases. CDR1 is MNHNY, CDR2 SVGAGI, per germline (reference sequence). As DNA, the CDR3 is TGTGCCAGCAGCATTCAGGATAGAGGCTACACCTTC. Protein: CASSIQDRGYTF.

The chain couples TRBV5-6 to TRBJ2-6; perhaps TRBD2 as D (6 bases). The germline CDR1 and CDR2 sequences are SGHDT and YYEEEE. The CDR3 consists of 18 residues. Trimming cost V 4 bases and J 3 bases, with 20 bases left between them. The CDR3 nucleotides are TGTGCCAGCAGCCATAAGCCCGGGGGTCTTGGTGGGGCCAACGTCCTGACTTTC. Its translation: CASSHKPGGLGGANVLTF.

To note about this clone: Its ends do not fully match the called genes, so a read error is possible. The CDR3 nucleotides read TGTGCCAGCAGCGTAGCCCCTCCGTCCTCCTATAATTCACCCCTCCACTTT. Protein sequence: CASSVAPPSSYNSPLHF. The chain links TRBV7-2 to TRBJ1-6; no clear D gene. Germline V gene data show CDR1 as SGHTA and CDR2 as FQGNSA. This CDR3 contains 17 residues. The whole variable domain, remainder taken from reference TRBV7-2 and TRBJ1-6, is GAGVSQSPSNKVTEKGKDVELRCDPISGHTALYWYRQSLGQGLEFLIYFQGNSAPDKSGLPSDRFSAERTGGSVSTLTIQRTQQEDSAVYLCASSVAPPSSYNSPLHFGNGTRLTVT.